This TCR beta chain was profiled in a study of cytomegalovirus exposure and HLA in healthy donors. It was with 60 Vbeta and 13 Jbeta primers that the PCR ran. Profiling relied on immunoSEQ multiplex PCR, and the TCRdb table lists in-frame clones only, not all of them. The specimen's table records some 150,000 clones. General observations from the study: TRBV6-2, TRBV6-3 and some other V segments were excluded as indistinguishable. HLA allele associations emerged for roughly 17,000 TCR beta sequences in a later analysis, at 0.05 false discovery rate.

The CDR3 totals 16 residues. The germline V gene encodes CDR1 MGHDK and CDR2 SYGVNS. V lost 5 bases to trimming and J lost 2 bases, with 16 bases between them. About this clone itself: Its specificity is unknown.

The sequence came from a young woman in good health and CMV-seropositive. Sequencing was performed on PBMCs. This chain connects TRBV25-1 to TRBJ2-1, with D possibly matching TRBD2 (5 bases). The CDR3 here is CASSPLAGDPYNEQFF. CDR3 sequence (DNA): TGTGCCAGCAGTCCCCTGGCGGGCGATCCCTACAATGAGCAGTTCTTC. Looking up the rest from reference TRBV25-1 and TRBJ2-1 gives the full variable domain: EADIYQTPRYLVIGTGKKITLECSQTMGHDKMYWYQQDPGMELHLIHYSYGVNSTEKGDLSSESTVSRIRTEHFPLTLESARPSHTSQYLCASSPLAGDPYNEQFFGPGTRLTVL.